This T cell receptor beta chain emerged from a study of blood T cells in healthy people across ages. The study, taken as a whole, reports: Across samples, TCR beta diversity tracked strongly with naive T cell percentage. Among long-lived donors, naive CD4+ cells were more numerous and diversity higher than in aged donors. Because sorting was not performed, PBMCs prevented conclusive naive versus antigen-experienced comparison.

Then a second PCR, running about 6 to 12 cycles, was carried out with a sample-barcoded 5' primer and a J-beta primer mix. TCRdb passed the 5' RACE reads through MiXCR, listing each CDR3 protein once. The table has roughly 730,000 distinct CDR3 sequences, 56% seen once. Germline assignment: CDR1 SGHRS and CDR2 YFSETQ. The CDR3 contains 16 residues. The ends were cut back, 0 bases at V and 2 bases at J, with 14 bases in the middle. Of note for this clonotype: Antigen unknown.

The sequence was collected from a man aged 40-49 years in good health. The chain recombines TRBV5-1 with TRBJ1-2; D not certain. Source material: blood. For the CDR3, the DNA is TGCGCCAGCAGCTTGGATGTTAGTAGTACAAACTATGGCTACACCTTC. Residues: CASSLDVSSTNYGYTF.